This T cell receptor (beta chain) was sequenced in a study of blood T cell repertoires in COVID-19 (dated by TCRdb to about 2020). For context, the study as a whole: Collaborator samples came from the United States, Italy and Spain and covered acute and convalescent phases of COVID-19. The prospective study material was composed of cDNA or gDNA derived from T cells, B-cell-depleted T cells, or PBMCs. Subjects who had been exposed to COVID-19, were actively infected with it, or had recovered from it provided the deeply sampled blood TCRbeta repertoires that made up the dataset. A freely available public database, intended as a resource for researchers studying the immune response to SARS-CoV-2, is where the repertoires were released. The samples were drawn from two sources: the first 160 participants of the ongoing ImmuneRACE study, and over 950 subjects contributed by 6 global collaborators. A de-identified subject ID, COVID-19 status, age in years and sex were almost always included in the sample metadata. Where available, HLA class I and class II types were obtained from metadata supplied by the sample provider rather than from assay-based typing. The research as a whole found: The amount of clinical and demographic metadata varied by source and participant and was provided uncurated.

TCRbeta CDR3 regions were amplified from genomic DNA by means of the immunoSEQ Assay, a bias-controlled multiplex PCR. The paper's processing steps were these. Nucleated cell counts per sample were estimated from amplification of reference gene primers within the assay. To quantify the absolute abundance of each unique TCRbeta CDR3 rearrangement, sequence reads were collapsed and filtered. Productive Simpson clonality was computed per sample as the square root of Simpson's diversity index over productive rearrangements. TCRdb re-hosts the immuneACCESS table, in-frame sequences only. Its copies lack some clones; in the studies checked, an unresolved V gene accounts for under half of them, and the cause for the rest is not known. V and J calls and clone size are copied from that table; D and trimming were computed from the DNA. The sample yields 200,000 to 300,000 clones; 86% were counted once. The ten biggest clones cover around 10% of the sample.

Another Seattle source contributed samples from volunteer blood donors who had recovered from COVID-19. The collaborating institutions used their own protocols to collect whole blood in K2EDTA tubes. For TCRbeta analysis, collaborators shipped samples in one of three forms: frozen whole blood, isolated PBMCs, or DNA extracted from either of those sample types. On this clone itself: The antigen it binds to is not known. Base quality data are lacking; no much larger clone is found one base away.

V loses 6 bases of germline sequence and J loses 4 bases, and the interval between the two ends is 12 bases. Measured from the cysteine to the phenylalanine, the CDR3 is 12 residues long. CDR3 DNA is the only sequence kept; it has 36 bases, read in frame from the first base. Sequences SQVTM (CDR1) and ANQGSEA (CDR2) are obtained from the germline V gene. This sequence uses TRBV29-1 and TRBJ1-2; the D gene is possibly TRBD1, with 6 bases matching. Sequenced sample: peripheral blood. This receptor was identified in a man aged 35 to 55 who had recovered from COVID-19. The CDR3 reads as follows: CSVIGGSYGYTF. Here is the DNA: TGCAGCGTAATAGGGGGATCCTATGGCTACACCTTC.